This passage covers 30 T cell receptor beta chains from one sample sequenced in a study of HIV-infected patients and healthy controls. TCRdb fed the 5' RACE reads into MiXCR, producing one record per CDR3 protein. The sample shows 15,000 to 20,000 distinct CDR3 sequences, less than 20% of them seen only once. What was sequenced was CD8+ T cells from blood. These receptors were taken from a human donor in good health.

The sample holds many counts of this clonotype. This chain links TRBV12-3 or TRBV12-4 with TRBJ1-6; tentative D call: TRBD1 (5 bases). V was cut by 1 base and J by 7 bases, with 8 bases left in between. The CDR3 has 14 amino acids. The CDR3: CASSLVQGNSPLHF. In DNA form, the CDR3 reads TGTGCCAGCAGTTTAGTCCAGGGAAATTCACCCCTCCACTTT.

This clonotype has ten or more counts. The chain uses TRBV14 and TRBJ2-7; weak D call: TRBD1 (7 bases). CDR3 length equals 14 residues. Per the germline V gene, CDR1 is SGHDN and CDR2 is FVKESK. Between the trimmed V and J ends, which lost 4 bases and 4 bases, there was a span of 14 bases. The CDR3 region is CASSPRQGLYEQYF. The CDR3 DNA follows: TGTGCCAGCAGCCCCAGACAGGGACTTTACGAGCAGTACTTC.

This clonotype turned up a few times. This chain links TRBV12-3 or TRBV12-4 with TRBJ1-5; 7 nucleotides align to TRBD1. This CDR3 comprises 16 residues. V trimming: 5 bases; J trimming: 3 bases; junction bases outside the gene matches: 10. CDR3: CASSDIIGQDNQPQHF. The CDR3 bases are TGTGCCAGCAGTGACATTATAGGACAGGACAATCAGCCCCAGCATTTT.

This clonotype was found many times. The V call is TRBV20-1, the J call TRBJ1-1; D is perhaps TRBD1 (5 bases). The CDR3 is made up of 14 amino acids. The germline V gene has CDR1 DFQATT and CDR2 SNEGSKA (reference sequence). Trimming pared 3 bases from V and 4 bases from J, leaving 15 bases between. The CDR3 reads CSARVEGLLTEAFF. The CDR3, as DNA: TGCAGTGCTAGGGTTGAGGGGCTCCTCACTGAAGCTTTCTTT.

J is TRBJ2-3 and V is TRBV6-1, with 7 bases fitting TRBD2. The J segment lost 0 bases and the V segment lost 2 bases, leaving 8 bases of the junction unmatched. Germline V gene sequence: CDR1 MNHNS, CDR2 SASEGT. This CDR3 has 17 residues. CDR3 sequence reads: CASSEFRGEGSTDTQYF. As DNA, the CDR3 is TGTGCCAGCAGTGAATTCCGCGGGGAGGGGAGCACAGATACGCAGTATTTT.

This clonotype showed up many times. This sequence joins TRBV12-3 or TRBV12-4 and TRBJ1-1; D uncertain. V lost 6 bases, J lost 11 bases, and 16 bases lay in between. The CDR3 extends over 12 amino acids. This chain's CDR3 is CASSPSESIAFF. Here the CDR3 DNA reads TGTGCCAGCAGCCCTTCAGAAAGTATTGCTTTCTTT.

This clonotype came up many times. The chain joins TRBV7-9 to TRBJ2-1; perhaps TRBD2 as D (5 bases). V gave up 4 bases and J gave up 1 base, with 14 bases separating them. The length of the CDR3 is 16 residues. Germline assignment: CDR1 SEHNR and CDR2 FQNEAQ (reference sequence). In DNA form, the CDR3 reads TGTGCCAGCAGCTCCATCCTATCGGGGTCCTACAATGAGCAGTTCTTC. Translated, it gives CASSSILSGSYNEQFF.

The chain combines TRBV24-1 with TRBJ2-1, with D maybe TRBD1 (5 bases). Germline V gene sequence: CDR1 KGHDR, CDR2 SFDVKD. Trimming took off 4 bases at V and 4 bases at J, with 10 bases between the two ends. The CDR3 has 14 amino acids. The CDR3 loop reads CATSDRALYNEQFF. CDR3 nucleotides: TGTGCCACCAGTGACAGGGCTCTTTACAATGAGCAGTTCTTC.

In this sample, this clonotype turned up a few times. V usage is TRBV7-9 and J usage is TRBJ2-7; 10 bases fit TRBD2. The V gene's germline CDR1 is SEHNR and CDR2 FQNEAQ (reference sequence). Trimming removed 5 bases from V and 3 bases from J; junction bases left unmatched: 7. The CDR3 has 15 residues. CDR3 residues: CASSPLAGDGYEQYF. In nucleotides, the CDR3 is TGTGCCAGCAGCCCGCTAGCGGGGGACGGCTACGAGCAGTACTTC.

This clonotype was seen repeatedly, ten times or more. The gene calls are TRBV7-9 and TRBJ2-2, with unresolved D. Germline V gene sequence: CDR1 SEHNR, CDR2 FQNEAQ (reference sequence). CDR3 length equals 15 residues. Trimming pared 4 bases from V and 0 bases from J, leaving 9 bases between. DNA of the CDR3: TGTGCCAGCAGCTCACAGCGAACGAACACCGGGGAGCTGTTTTTT. It encodes CASSSQRTNTGELFF.

The V gene is TRBV11-2, the J gene TRBJ2-7; 9 bases line up with TRBD1. Germline V gives CDR1 SGHAT, CDR2 FQNNGV. The junction had 6 bases not matched to a gene; V was cut back by 1 base and J by 5 bases. This CDR3 has 15 residues. CDR3 amino acids: CASSLGGTGSHEQYF. The CDR3 DNA is TGTGCCAGCAGCTTAGGGGGGACAGGGTCCCACGAGCAGTACTTC.

This clonotype appeared many times. The chain is built from TRBV29-1 and TRBJ2-7, with TRBD2 identical over 7 bases. From germline, CDR1 is SQVTM and CDR2 ANQGSEA. The V and J ends lost 4 bases and 2 bases, in that order; junction bases with no gene match: 5. The CDR3 covers 13 residues. The CDR3: CSVAGGGPYEQYF. CDR3 sequence (DNA): TGCAGCGTTGCGGGAGGAGGCCCCTACGAGCAGTACTTC.

This clonotype turned up a few times. J is TRBJ2-5 and V is TRBV28; D may be TRBD2 (5 bases). The V end lost 3 bases, the J end lost 0 bases, and 8 bases lay between the germline ends. Germline CDR1 reads MDHEN; CDR2 reads SYDVKM. The length of the CDR3 is 14 residues. The CDR3 bases are TGTGCCAGCAGTTTCTCCGGGAACCAAGAGACCCAGTACTTC. Its translation: CASSFSGNQETQYF.

There are a few counts of this clonotype. The V gene is TRBV6-5, the J gene TRBJ2-1; 9 bases fit TRBD2. V lost 4 bases, J lost 5 bases, and 9 bases stayed unmatched. Germline V gene data show CDR1 as MNHEY and CDR2 as SVGAGI. The CDR3 sequence is 16 residues long. The CDR3 region is CASSFAGGGADNEQFF. The CDR3 nucleotides are TGTGCCAGCAGTTTCGCCGGCGGGGGGGCCGACAATGAGCAGTTCTTC.

This clonotype was found many times. The V call is TRBV5-1, the J call TRBJ2-7; no firm D call. With 2 bases removed from V and 1 base from J, the gap between germline ends came to 7 bases. Germline V gives CDR1 SGHRS, CDR2 YFSETQ. The CDR3 is 13 amino acids. The CDR3 DNA reads TGCGCCAGCAGCTTTTCCGGGTCCTACGAGCAGTACTTC. This encodes CASSFSGSYEQYF.

This clonotype appeared many times. The CDR3 DNA sequence: TGTGCCAGCCGTCCTGGGACAGGGGAACACAATGAGCAGTTCTTC. Translation gives CASRPGTGEHNEQFF. This rearrangement joins TRBV5-6 to TRBJ2-1; 10 bases align to TRBD1. The CDR3 is 15 residues long. Trimming took 7 bases from V and 5 from J; bases not matched to a gene: 9. Germline V gives CDR1 SGHDT, CDR2 YYEEEE.

In its sample, this clonotype was seen many times. The CDR3 here is CASSFEGPSFSSSYNEQFF. CDR3 DNA sequence: TGTGCCAGCAGTTTTGAGGGCCCTAGCTTCTCGAGCTCCTACAATGAGCAGTTCTTC. The V call is TRBV12-3 or TRBV12-4, the J call TRBJ2-1, with D possibly TRBD2 on 5 matching bases. V gave up 3 bases and J gave up 0 bases, with 21 bases separating them. CDR3 length: 19 amino acids.

The CDR3 nucleotides read TGTGCCAGCAGCTATCTGACAGGCTCCTACAATGAGCAGTTCTTC. Translation: CASSYLTGSYNEQFF. The chain combines TRBV5-6 with TRBJ2-1; the D gene is possibly TRBD1 (6 bases). The CDR3 spans 15 residues. V was cut by 3 bases and J by 0 bases, with 10 bases left in between. Per the germline V gene, CDR1 is SGHDT and CDR2 is YYEEEE.

This rearrangement joins TRBV12-5 to TRBJ1-2; no definite D call. Trimming pared 0 bases from V and 2 bases from J, leaving 7 bases between. This CDR3 spans 14 amino acids. The germline CDR1 and CDR2 sequences are LGHNT and FRNRAP. CDR3 sequence: CASGLVGRNYGYTF. The CDR3 region has the DNA TGTGCTAGTGGTTTGGTCGGACGGAACTATGGCTACACCTTC.

At least ten counts were recorded for this clonotype. This chain joins TRBV9 and TRBJ2-7; D may correspond to TRBD1 or TRBD2 (5 bases each). The ends were cut back, 4 bases at V and 0 bases at J, with 11 bases in the middle. This CDR3 is 14 amino acids long. The germline V gene has CDR1 SGDLS and CDR2 YYNGEE. The CDR3: CASSLEGSSYEQYF. The CDR3 DNA reads TGTGCCAGCAGCCTCGAGGGGAGCTCCTACGAGCAGTACTTC.

The chain joins TRBV11-2 to TRBJ1-1; unclear D gene. The germline gives CDR1 SGHAT, CDR2 FQNNGV. The CDR3 consists of 12 residues. V was clipped by 6 bases and J by 1 base, with 6 bases between them. The DNA for the CDR3 is TGTGCCAGCAGACCAGCGAACACTGAAGCTTTCTTT. This encodes CASRPANTEAFF.

In its sample, this clonotype was seen many times. J is TRBJ1-5 and V is TRBV30, with D uncertain. V shed 2 bases and J shed 9 bases, with 17 bases lying between them. Germline lookup yields CDR1 GTSNPN and CDR2 SVGIG (reference sequence). The CDR3 has 14 amino acids. The CDR3 spells CAWSQVGGTLPQHF. CDR3 coding DNA: TGTGCCTGGAGTCAAGTTGGAGGTACCCTGCCCCAGCATTTT.

This clonotype appeared many times. The rearrangement joins TRBV12-3 or TRBV12-4 to TRBJ2-7; the D call may be TRBD1 or TRBD2 (5 bases each). V gave up 6 bases and J gave up 1 base, with 7 bases separating them. The CDR3 has 12 residues. CDR3 loop: CASRGESYEQYF. The CDR3, as DNA: TGTGCCAGCAGGGGGGAGTCCTACGAGCAGTACTTC.

The CDR3 here is CASSGDGGSTDTQYF. The CDR3 DNA is TGTGCCAGCAGCGGAGACGGGGGGAGCACAGATACGCAGTATTTT. The chain employs TRBV2 and TRBJ2-3, with 7 bases aligning to TRBD2. Trimming cost V 6 bases and J 0 bases; bases outside gene matches: 6. The CDR3 runs to 15 residues. Germline V gives CDR1 SNHLY, CDR2 FYNNEI. Full variable domain (outside the CDR3, taken from reference TRBV2 and TRBJ2-3): EPEVTQTPSHQVTQMGQEVILRCVPISNHLYFYWYRQILGQKVEFLVSFYNNEISEKSEIFDDQFSVERPDGSNFTLKIRSTKLEDSAMYFCASSGDGGSTDTQYFGPGTRLTVL.

This rearrangement joins TRBV7-9 to TRBJ1-2; D gene uncertain. This CDR3 is 14 amino acids long. V gave up 7 bases and J gave up 4 bases, with 16 bases separating them. Germline V gives CDR1 SEHNR, CDR2 FQNEAQ (reference sequence). This chain's CDR3 is CASTSKAGPYGYTF. The DNA for the CDR3 is TGTGCCAGCACCTCTAAGGCGGGCCCCTATGGCTACACCTTC.

This clonotype was picked up a small number of times. The rearrangement joins TRBV28 to TRBJ1-6, with D unclear. The CDR3 contains 13 residues. In germline, CDR1 is MDHEN, CDR2 SYDVKM. The V end was cut by 3 bases, the J end by 13 bases, with 13 bases between. The CDR3 region has the DNA TGTGCCAGCAGTTTTAGGGAGGTTGCGCCCCTCCACTTT. It encodes CASSFREVAPLHF.

V usage is TRBV11-2 and J usage is TRBJ2-1, with no clear D. This CDR3 region has 15 residues. Germline-derived CDR1 and CDR2 are SGHAT and FQNNGV. V lost 2 bases, J lost 4 bases, and 12 bases lay in between. This CDR3 reads CASSLWASQYNEQFF. The DNA for the CDR3 is TGTGCCAGCAGCTTATGGGCTTCTCAGTACAATGAGCAGTTCTTC.

This clonotype has only a few counts. The rearrangement links TRBV6-2 or TRBV6-3 to TRBJ2-3; no firm D call. Germline V gene lookup returns CDR1 MNHEY and CDR2 SVGEGT. V was pared by 4 bases and J by 2 bases, with 13 bases between. The CDR3 length is 15 residues. As DNA, the CDR3 is TGTGCCAGCAGTTTTGAGGAGATCCCCACAGATACGCAGTATTTT. This sequence encodes CASSFEEIPTDTQYF.

By frequency in the sample, this clonotype is medium-sized (0.01 to 0.1%). J is TRBJ1-2 and V is TRBV21-1; the table gives TRBD1 as D, unverified against the DNA. TRBV21-1 is recorded as a pseudogene. The CDR3 is 16 amino acids. In nucleotides, the CDR3 is TGTGCCAGCAGCGCCGTCCCGGGACAGGGGAACTATGGCTACACCTTC. It yields the protein CASSAVPGQGNYGYTF.

The V gene is TRBV7-8, the J gene TRBJ2-1, with 9 bases aligning to TRBD2. Germline lookup yields CDR1 SGHVS and CDR2 FQNEAQ. CDR3 length: 15 residues. The V gene end was trimmed by 5 bases and the J gene end by 8 bases; junction bases not matched to a gene: 10. The CDR3, as DNA: TGTGCCAGCAGCCGGTGGCGGGGGGGCCTTGATGAGCAGTTCTTC. The encoded protein is CASSRWRGGLDEQFF.